What follows are 20 T cell receptor beta chains derived from one specimen sequenced in a study of cytomegalovirus exposure and HLA in healthy donors. The PCR used 60 Vbeta and 13 Jbeta primers. Data came from immunoSEQ multiplex PCR; TCRdb stores just in-frame clones and leaves some out. The table has 150,000 to 200,000 clones, 60% to 85% seen once; the top ten hold around 6%. The sample consisted of PBMCs. These receptors all come from a man in his forties or fifties in good health and CMV-seronegative.

The gene calls are TRBV5-4 and TRBJ2-5, with 7 positions matching TRBD1. In germline, CDR1 is SGHNT, CDR2 YYREEE (reference sequence). The CDR3 length is 14 residues. The junction had 6 bases not matched to a gene; V was cut back by 2 bases and J by 5 bases. The CDR3 spells CASSLNRGGETQYF. The CDR3 nucleotides are TGTGCCAGCAGCTTAAACAGGGGTGGTGAGACCCAGTACTTC.

The rearrangement joins TRBV7-8 to TRBJ2-3; 7 nucleotides agree with TRBD2. The CDR3 contains 15 residues. V lost 1 base, J lost 5 bases, and 6 bases stayed unmatched. CDR1 is SGHVS, CDR2 FQNEAQ, per germline. CDR3 sequence (DNA): TGTGCCAGCAGCTTAGACTTCTCGGGAGGAGATACGCAGTATTTT. Protein sequence: CASSLDFSGGDTQYF.

The chain carries TRBV4-3 and TRBJ1-1, with 8 nucleotides matching TRBD1. The CDR3 spans 15 residues. Germline trimming cut 0 bases from V and 7 bases from J; bases unmatched to any gene: 7. Germline loops: CDR1 LGHNA, CDR2 YSLEER. CDR3 sequence: CASSQDGRGQDEAFF. The DNA for the CDR3 is TGCGCCAGCAGCCAAGATGGCAGGGGGCAGGATGAAGCTTTCTTT.

This chain uses TRBV18 with TRBJ1-1; 7 bases are shared with TRBD1. The CDR3 is 14 residues long. The germline CDR1 and CDR2 sequences are KGHSH and LQKENI. The V segment lost 5 bases and the J segment 9 bases; nucleotides outside the gene matches: 12. CDR3 in amino acids: CASSGSGTETQAFF. As DNA, the CDR3 is TGTGCCAGCTCAGGTTCCGGGACAGAGACCCAAGCTTTCTTT.

This clone was seen just once. The rearrangement joins TRBV6-5 to TRBJ2-3; D possibly corresponds to TRBD1 (6 bases). Looked up from germline, CDR1 is MNHEY and CDR2 is SVGAGI. The CDR3 is 15 amino acids. V shed 2 bases and J shed 2 bases, with 11 bases lying between them. The CDR3 bases are TGTGCCAGCAGTTACCAACAGGGATACACAGATACGCAGTATTTT. It yields the protein CASSYQQGYTDTQYF.

J is TRBJ1-1 and V is TRBV4-3; a weak D match, TRBD1 (6 bases). In germline, CDR1 is LGHNA, CDR2 YSLEER. CDR3 length: 15 amino acids. Trimming removed 1 base at V and 5 bases at J, with 14 bases between. The CDR3 DNA reads as TGCGCCAGCAGCCAAGTTCAGGGACAAACTACTGAAGCTTTCTTT. Protein sequence: CASSQVQGQTTEAFF.

The chain carries TRBV7-2 and TRBJ2-7; TRBD1 agrees at 7 bases. CDR3 length equals 15 residues. The germline V gene has CDR1 SGHTA and CDR2 FQGNSA. After removal of 5 bases from V and 11 bases from J, the junction contained 18 bases not matched to a gene. Here the CDR3 DNA reads TGTGCCAGCAGCCCAAGACAGGTACTCCCAACAGGGGAGTACTTC. Protein product: CASSPRQVLPTGEYF.

The CDR3 bases are TGTGCCAGCAGCTTGTTTGTAGCGTACTCTTTCAATCAGCCCCAGCATTTT. Its translation is CASSLFVAYSFNQPQHF. The chain joins TRBV5-6 to TRBJ1-5; D remains unclear. V lost 1 base, J lost 3 bases, and 17 bases lay in between. The CDR3 is made up of 17 amino acids. Per germline, CDR1 SGHDT and CDR2 YYEEEE.

The CDR3 bases are TGTGCCAGCAGCTTATACCCCAGAGGGAACACTGAAGCTTTCTTT. It codes for CASSLYPRGNTEAFF. J is TRBJ1-1 and V is TRBV7-9; D gene unclear. The V end lost 2 bases, the J end lost 1 base, and 11 bases lay between the germline ends. The CDR3 contains 15 residues. Looked up from germline, CDR1 is SEHNR and CDR2 is FQNEAQ (reference sequence).

Of note for this clone: The same CDR3 arises from other DNA sequences in this sample as well. The CDR3, as DNA: TGTGCCAGCAGCCCCCGTGGGGGGGGAGGGACCGATACGCAGTATTTT. Amino acids: CASSPRGGGGTDTQYF. V is TRBV7-9 and J is TRBJ2-3; 7 bases fit TRBD2. Germline lookup yields CDR1 SEHNR and CDR2 FQNEAQ (reference sequence). The V gene end was trimmed by 5 bases and the J gene end by 6 bases; junction bases not matched to a gene: 14. This CDR3 spans 16 amino acids.

The rearrangement joins TRBV30 to TRBJ2-1, with 9 bases aligning to TRBD1. CDR3 length: 14 residues. J was trimmed by 4 bases and V by 5 bases; bases with no gene match: 6. Germline V gene data show CDR1 as GTSNPN and CDR2 as SVGIG (reference sequence). CDR3 protein: CAWVGTGIYNEQFF. CDR3 sequence (DNA): TGTGCCTGGGTCGGGACAGGGATTTACAATGAGCAGTTCTTC.

This clone turned up a few times. The V and J genes are TRBV27 and TRBJ2-7; 9 bases are shared with TRBD1. Unmatched junction bases numbered 4, after V lost 5 bases and J lost 5 bases. This CDR3 region has 13 residues. Germline lookup yields CDR1 MNHEY and CDR2 SMNVEV (reference sequence). The CDR3 DNA is TGTGCCAGCAGTGGACAGGGGCTCCACGAGCAGTACTTC. Translated: CASSGQGLHEQYF.

The J gene is TRBJ1-5, the V gene TRBV10-3; possibly TRBD1 for D (5 bases). CDR1 ENHRY and CDR2 SYGVKD come from the germline V gene. The V end lost 10 bases, the J end lost 0 bases, and 19 bases lay between the germline ends. The CDR3 runs 16 residues. The CDR3 spells CATRPGGEYSNQPQHF. The DNA for the CDR3 is TGTGCCACCCGGCCGGGGGGAGAGTATAGCAATCAGCCCCAGCATTTT.

The V gene is TRBV30, the J gene TRBJ2-2; D not certain. V was clipped by 2 bases and J by 6 bases, with 13 bases between them. Per germline, CDR1 GTSNPN and CDR2 SVGIG (reference sequence). The CDR3 length is 14 residues. DNA of the CDR3: TGTGCCTGGAGTCCGGCGGTGGTTTCCGGGGAGCTGTTTTTT. This sequence encodes CAWSPAVVSGELFF. Looking up the rest from reference TRBV30 and TRBJ2-2 gives the full variable domain: SQTIHQWPATLVQPVGSPLSLECTVEGTSNPNLYWYRQAAGRGLQLLFYSVGIGQISSEVPQNLSASRPQDRQFILSSKKLLLSDSGFYLCAWSPAVVSGELFFGEGSRLTVL.

This clone is a singleton in its sample. The genes are TRBV5-1 and TRBJ2-1; 7 positions agree with TRBD1. Germline V gene lookup returns CDR1 SGHRS and CDR2 YFSETQ. This CDR3 comprises 15 residues. After removal of 6 bases from V and 4 bases from J, the junction contained 10 bases not matched to a gene. The chain's CDR3 is CASNPGTELYNEQFF. CDR3 nucleotide sequence: TGCGCCAGCAATCCCGGGACAGAGCTTTACAATGAGCAGTTCTTC.

The CDR3 nucleotides read TGTGCCAGCAGGCTTACAGGGTCGAACACTGAAGCTTTCTTT. It translates to CASRLTGSNTEAFF. The chain is built from TRBV6-6 and TRBJ1-1; D perhaps matches TRBD1 (6 bases). This CDR3 has 14 amino acids. Germline V gene sequence: CDR1 MNHNY, CDR2 SVGAGI (reference sequence). Trimming stripped 6 bases from V and 1 base from J, with 12 bases between.

This sequence joins TRBV4-2 and TRBJ2-5; 13 bases align to TRBD2. Germline CDR1 LGHNA, CDR2 YNFKEQ. V lost 5 bases, J lost 5 bases, and 14 bases stayed unmatched. The CDR3 loop spans 18 amino acids. In DNA form, the CDR3 reads TGTGCCAGCAGCTATGGACTAGCGGGAGTCGGAGGGTCGGAGACCCAGTACTTC. Protein product: CASSYGLAGVGGSETQYF.

This clone was observed a few times. The chain uses TRBV4-1 and TRBJ2-6; maybe TRBD1 (6 bases). Germline CDR1 and CDR2: MGHRA and YSYEKL. The CDR3 sequence is 16 residues long. V lost 0 bases, J lost 2 bases, and 8 bases lay in between. This CDR3 reads CASSQDRGTGANVLTF. CDR3 bases: TGCGCCAGCAGCCAAGACAGGGGAACTGGGGCCAACGTCCTGACTTTC.

DNA of the CDR3: TGTGCCAGCAGTGGTACAGGGCCTCAGCCCCAGCATTTT. It codes for CASSGTGPQPQHF. The V gene is TRBV6-1, the J gene TRBJ1-5; D might be TRBD1 (6 bases). V was clipped by 4 bases and J by 6 bases, with 10 bases between them. This CDR3 is built from 13 residues. Per the germline V gene, CDR1 is MNHNS and CDR2 is SASEGT.

V gene TRBV5-1 combines with J gene TRBJ1-1, with a possible D match to TRBD1 (6 bases). The germline V gene encodes CDR1 SGHRS and CDR2 YFSETQ. The V and J ends lost 2 bases and 6 bases respectively, with 17 bases between them. The CDR3 has 15 amino acids. The CDR3 region has the DNA TGCGCCAGCAGCTTAGTAGAGGCAGGGGATGCTGAAGCTTTCTTT. Translation gives CASSLVEAGDAEAFF.